Given below is one TCR beta chain in context. The table came from immunoSEQ multiplex PCR; TCRdb's copy has only in-frame clones and leaves some out. The sample includes around 64,000 clones, 80% to 90% of them seen just once. This record belongs to a study of blood T cell repertoires in COVID-19. This CDR3 comprises 13 residues. The germline CDR1 and CDR2 sequences are SGHKS and YYEKEE (reference sequence). Trimming removed 2 bases at V and 1 base at J, with 6 bases between. The sequenced sample was peripheral blood. The sequence was obtained from a woman aged 18-35 years with acute or convalescent COVID-19. The rearrangement uses TRBV5-5 and TRBJ1-1; D unresolved. CDR3 DNA sequence: TGTGCCAGCAGCTTCTGGGCGAACACTGAAGCTTTCTTT. It is translated as CASSFWANTEAFF.